The 11 T cell receptor beta chains reported below all come from one sample, sequenced in a study of blood T cell repertoires in COVID-19. Some clones are missing from TCRdb's copy, which holds only in-frame ones; the method was immunoSEQ multiplex PCR. Of over 200,000 clones listed, about 90% are singletons. Sequenced: peripheral blood. These receptor sequences come from a man between 40 and 49 years old with active or convalescent COVID-19.

The chain combines TRBV11-2 with TRBJ2-2, with D tentatively TRBD2 (6 bases). V gave up 2 bases and J gave up 4 bases, with 23 bases separating them. CDR1 and CDR2 from the germline V gene are SGHAT and FQNNGV. CDR3 size: 19 residues. In DNA, the CDR3 is TGTGCCAGCAGCTTAACGGGCCGCGGCGGGACGAGGGGCACCGGGGAGCTGTTTTTT. Translating gives CASSLTGRGGTRGTGELFF.

The chain couples TRBV4-1 to TRBJ1-6; tentatively, D is TRBD1 (5 bases). With 0 bases removed from V and 7 bases from J, the gap between germline ends came to 10 bases. The CDR3 contains 15 residues. Germline V gene data show CDR1 as MGHRA and CDR2 as YSYEKL. CDR3 in amino acids: CASSQEAGENSPLHF. CDR3 nucleotide sequence: TGCGCCAGCAGCCAAGAAGCGGGGGAAAATTCACCCCTCCACTTT.

V is TRBV5-6 and J is TRBJ1-6; D is unclear. Trimming removed 4 bases at V and 7 bases at J, with 12 bases between. The germline V gene encodes CDR1 SGHDT and CDR2 YYEEEE. There are 14 residues in the CDR3. The CDR3 protein is CASSLDRLNSPLHF. The CDR3 coding sequence is TGTGCCAGCAGCCTGGACCGTCTAAATTCACCCCTCCACTTT.

The chain uses TRBV5-4 and TRBJ1-2; 7 bases fit TRBD1. CDR1 is SGHNT, CDR2 YYREEE, per germline (reference sequence). Trimming removed 4 bases from V and 6 bases from J; junction bases left unmatched: 12. CDR3 length: 15 amino acids. CDR3 residues: CASSPRTGGMDGYTF. The CDR3 nucleotides are TGTGCCAGCAGCCCTCGGACAGGCGGTATGGATGGCTACACCTTC.

The rearrangement joins TRBV11-3 to TRBJ2-4, with a tentative D call TRBD1 (5 bases). Germline CDR1 is SGHNT and CDR2 is YENEEA. Trimming took 1 base from V and 6 from J, leaving 10 bases between them. The length of the CDR3 is 14 residues. The CDR3 DNA sequence: TGTGCCAGCAGCTTAGCGAAGGGGTCAAACATTCAGTACTTC. It specifies CASSLAKGSNIQYF.

The chain links TRBV28 to TRBJ2-7; 8 bases align to TRBD2. After removal of 5 bases from V and 1 base from J, the junction contained 13 bases not matched to a gene. Per germline, CDR1 MDHEN and CDR2 SYDVKM. CDR3 size: 17 residues. In DNA form, the CDR3 reads TGTGCCAGCAGTCCCTCGGCCGTGGCGGGGGGATCCTACGAGCAGTACTTC. Protein: CASSPSAVAGGSYEQYF.

This chain joins TRBV10-3 and TRBJ1-1; 9 positions agree with TRBD1. Per the germline V gene, CDR1 is ENHRY and CDR2 is SYGVKD. The CDR3 runs to 13 residues. The J segment lost 6 bases and the V segment lost 10 bases, leaving 9 bases of the junction unmatched. CDR3 region: CATHPQGAAEAFF. The DNA for the CDR3 is TGTGCCACTCACCCACAGGGGGCCGCTGAAGCTTTCTTT.

The chain links TRBV30 to TRBJ2-2, with D perhaps TRBD1 (6 bases). Trimming removed 2 bases from V and 6 bases from J, with 13 bases in between. Germline CDR1 is GTSNPN and CDR2 is SVGIG (reference sequence). This CDR3 spans 14 amino acids. In nucleotides, the CDR3 is TGTGCCTGGAGTAGACAGGCGGTAGCCGGGGAGCTGTTTTTT. The encoded protein is CAWSRQAVAGELFF.

J is TRBJ2-1 and V is TRBV30; TRBD2 agrees at 13 bases. With 5 bases clipped from V and 7 bases from J, the junction kept 5 bases outside the gene matches. The length of the CDR3 is 14 residues. Germline assignment: CDR1 GTSNPN and CDR2 SVGIG (reference sequence). The CDR3 here is CAWLGTSGTNEQFF. CDR3 bases: TGTGCCTGGTTAGGGACTAGCGGGACAAATGAGCAGTTCTTC.

This sequence joins TRBV2 and TRBJ2-2; 8 bases map to TRBD1. V lost 5 bases to trimming and J lost 5 bases; unmatched junction nucleotides: 7. The CDR3 length is 15 residues. Germline CDR1 reads SNHLY; CDR2 reads FYNNEI. In DNA form, the CDR3 reads TGTGCCAGCAGTCCACAGGGGGGCCGAACCGGGGAGCTGTTTTTT. Residues: CASSPQGGRTGELFF.

The CDR3 here is CASSGKQGLGNTIYF. DNA of the CDR3: TGTGCCAGCAGCGGAAAACAGGGGCTCGGAAACACCATATATTTT. The rearrangement links TRBV9 to TRBJ1-3; 7 bases agree with TRBD1. V was pared by 3 bases and J by 4 bases, with 7 bases of the junction left unmatched. From germline, CDR1 is SGDLS and CDR2 YYNGEE. The CDR3 is made up of 15 amino acids.